The rows below give T cell receptor beta chains drawn from one sample of a study of blood T cells in healthy people across ages. TCRdb re-called the 5' RACE reads through MiXCR, storing one row per CDR3 protein. The sample records around 1,800,000 distinct CDR3 sequences, about two fifths being singletons. Sequenced input: blood. The receptors originated from a human donor in good health. Each CDR3 is given with its conserved first and last residue. A D gene is named only where the DNA matches it firmly. Expanded clones get a size class; other rows say once, few or many, or leave the size out.

>-|-|TRBJ2-3|TRBV29-1
TGCAGCGCCTCCGCCTCATTCTCTCATACGCAGTATTTT
CSASASFSHTQYF
>-|-|TRBJ2-5|TRBV20-1
TGCAGTGCTAGAGCCCCAGGGACTCTTCGGGTAGAGACCCAGTACTTC
CSARAPGTLRVETQYF
>TRBD1|few|TRBJ1-2|TRBV12-3/TRBV12-4
TGTGCCAGCAGCCACCTGACAGGGGTCACAGAGGATATTAATGCGGGCACCTTC
CASSHLTGVTEDINAGTF
>-|-|TRBJ2-7|TRBV3-1
TGTGCCAGCAGCCAAGAGCAGGTAGGGGGTCGCGAGCAGTACTTC
CASSQEQVGGREQYF
>-|-|TRBJ2-1|TRBV5-1
TGCGCCAGCAGCTGGGAGAACTCCTACAATGAGCAGTTCTTC
CASSWENSYNEQFF
>-|-|TRBJ2-5|TRBV7-9
TGTGCCAGCAGCTTAGAGGGGTCAAGAGAGACCCAGTACTTC
CASSLEGSRETQYF
>TRBD2|once|TRBJ2-1|TRBV9
TGTGCCAGCAGCCCCAGACTAGCGGGGGGCTATGAGCAGTTCTTC
CASSPRLAGGYEQFF
>-|-|TRBJ2-4|TRBV7-2
TGTGCCAGCAGCTTAGTTTTGGGGCCCAAAAACATTCAGTACTTC
CASSLVLGPKNIQYF
>TRBD2|-|TRBJ2-1|TRBV2
TGTGCCGGCAATCCGGGACTAGCGTATGAGCAGTTCTTC
CAGNPGLAYEQFF
>-|few|TRBJ1-2|TRBV28
TGTGCCAGCAATTCGGGCTCTGGCAGTACCCTCTATGGCTACACCTTC
CASNSGSGSTLYGYTF
>-|once|TRBJ2-1|TRBV5-1
TGCGCCAGCAGCCCCTCCATAGGGGGGGAGCAGTTCTTC
CASSPSIGGEQFF
>-|few|TRBJ2-7|TRBV5-6
TGTGCCAGCAGCTTGGGTTTTAACGTTTGGTACTTC
CASSLGFNVWYF
>-|few|TRBJ2-7|TRBV20-1
TGCAGTGCGAGACAGGCAACCTACGAGCAGTACTTC
CSARQATYEQYF
>-|-|TRBJ2-7|TRBV2
TGTGCCAGCAGAGCCCGTTGGGGGACTTCCTACGAGCAGTACTTC
CASRARWGTSYEQYF
>-|-|TRBJ2-3|TRBV6-1
TGTGCCAGCAGTGAGCAGAGAGATACGCAGTATTTT
CASSEQRDTQYF
>-|-|TRBJ2-5|TRBV28
TGTGCCAGCAGGTACCGGGCACAAAAACAAGAGACCCAGTACTTC
CASRYRAQKQETQYF
>-|-|TRBJ2-5|TRBV10-3
TGTGCCATCAGTGAGTTAAGGGAAGAGACCCAGTACTTC
CAISELREETQYF
>TRBD1|few|TRBJ1-2|TRBV5-6
TGTGCCAGCAGCCCCCAGGGGGCCCAGGTTAATGGCTACACCTTC
CASSPQGAQVNGYTF
>-|-|TRBJ2-1|TRBV3-1
TGTGCCAGCAGCCACTATGCGACACACTCCTACAATGAGCAGTTCTTC
CASSHYATHSYNEQFF
>-|many|TRBJ2-7|TRBV5-1
TGTGCCAGCAGTTCTCTCTACGAGCAGTACTTC
CASSSLYEQYF
>-|-|TRBJ2-3|TRBV4-3
TGCGCCAGCAGCCGAATCGGAAGGAGAGGTACAGATACGCAGTATTTT
CASSRIGRRGTDTQYF
>TRBD1|once|TRBJ1-4|TRBV7-2
TGTGCCAGCAGCCAGGGGGCTCTAGAAAAACTGTTTTTT
CASSQGALEKLFF
>-|many|TRBJ1-2|TRBV20-1
TGCAGTGCGACAGACAGGAATGGCTACACCTTC
CSATDRNGYTF
>TRBD2|-|TRBJ2-1|TRBV20-1
TGCAGTGCTACTAGCGGGGGGGGCTACAATGAGCAGTTCTTC
CSATSGGGYNEQFF
>TRBD2|many|TRBJ2-1|TRBV20-1
TGCAGTGCTAGACCTACACTAGCGGGGCGGCTGGGAGAGCAGTTCTTC
CSARPTLAGRLGEQFF
>TRBD1|few|TRBJ2-7|TRBV29-1
TGCAGCGTTGCCCTATGGGACAGCTCCTTCGAGCAGTACTTC
CSVALWDSSFEQYF
>-|-|TRBJ1-5|TRBV7-9
TGTGCCGGCAGCTTAGGGCCCGTGAATCAGCCCCAGCATTTT
CAGSLGPVNQPQHF
>-|-|TRBJ2-3|TRBV20-1
TGCAGTATTATGGTTGGGGGCCCAGATACGCAGTATTTT
CSIMVGGPDTQYF
>TRBD2|-|TRBJ2-1|TRBV4-1
TGCGCCAGCAGCCATCCGGGACTAGCGGGGGGCCGGGACTACAATGAGCAGTTCTTC
CASSHPGLAGGRDYNEQFF
>TRBD1|few|TRBJ2-5|TRBV15
TGTGCCACCAGCAGAGATAGGGGGCAGGGGGAAGAGACCCAGTACTTC
CATSRDRGQGEETQYF
>-|-|TRBJ2-7|TRBV5-5
TGTGCCAGCAGCTCTATGGGAGCAGTGTACTACGAGCAGTACTTC
CASSSMGAVYYEQYF
>-|-|TRBJ1-5|TRBV5-1
TGCGCCAGCAGCACCTTCCCAGATAGCAATCAGCCCCAGCATTTT
CASSTFPDSNQPQHF